This TCR beta chain is from a study of T cell responses to AZD1222 COVID-19 vaccine. This CDR3 is 14 amino acids long. Germline trimming cut 5 bases from V and 7 bases from J; bases unmatched to any gene: 8. Per the germline V gene, CDR1 is SEHNR and CDR2 is FQNEAQ (reference sequence). This clone occurred many times. The assay was immunoSEQ multiplex PCR, and TCRdb's table has in-frame clones only and misses some. The sample comprises 200,000 or so clones, 85% to 95% of which are singletons, and approximately 1% rests with the top ten. The sequences come from peripheral blood, collected 28 days after the second AZD1222 dose. The rearrangement joins TRBV7-9 to TRBJ1-2, with 9 nucleotides matching TRBD1. The sequence was collected from an adult who received the AZD1222 COVID-19 vaccine. This CDR3 is CASSAQGQGIGYTF. Here the CDR3 DNA reads TGTGCCAGCAGCGCCCAGGGACAGGGTATTGGCTACACCTTC.